The 20 T cell receptor beta chains reported below all come from one sample, sequenced in a study of blood T cell repertoires in COVID-19. Assay: immunoSEQ multiplex PCR; the TCRdb copy retains only in-frame clones and omits some. This repertoire shows about 190,000 clones, approximately 91% found once; its top ten account for under 2.5%. Input material: peripheral blood. The receptor set was obtained from a man between 65 and 79 years old with active or convalescent COVID-19.

V and J are TRBV19 and TRBJ2-2, with 9 positions matching TRBD1. Germline CDR1 reads LNHDA; CDR2 reads SQIVND (reference sequence). V trimming: 5 bases; J trimming: 4 bases; junction bases outside the gene matches: 5. There are 15 residues in the CDR3. The CDR3 spells CASSSGQGSTGELFF. In nucleotides, the CDR3 is TGTGCCAGTAGTTCCGGACAGGGGAGCACCGGGGAGCTGTTTTTT.

The J gene is TRBJ2-1, the V gene TRBV5-4, with TRBD1 matching over 8 bases. CDR3 length: 13 residues. The V gene end was trimmed by 3 bases and the J gene end by 10 bases; junction bases not matched to a gene: 6. CDR1 and CDR2 from the germline V gene are SGHNT and YYREEE (reference sequence). CDR3 sequence reads: CASSYQDRVEQFF. The CDR3 DNA sequence: TGTGCCAGCAGCTACCAGGACAGGGTGGAGCAGTTCTTC. The full variable domain, with the rest looked up from reference TRBV5-4 and TRBJ2-1, is ETGVTQSPTHLIKTRGQQVTLRCSSQSGHNTVSWYQQALGQGPQFIFQYYREEENGRGNFPPRFSGLQFPNYSSELNVNALELDDSALYLCASSYQDRVEQFFGPGTRLTVL.

The genes are TRBV5-5 and TRBJ2-2; D possibly corresponds to TRBD1 (6 bases). V dropped 4 bases and J dropped 2 bases, with 9 bases sitting between them. Germline lookup yields CDR1 SGHKS and CDR2 YYEKEE (reference sequence). There are 14 residues in the CDR3. CDR3 bases: TGTGCCAGCAGCCGGACAGTTAACACCGGGGAGCTGTTTTTT. It yields the protein CASSRTVNTGELFF.

The chain uses TRBV3-1 (or the pseudogene TRBV3-2) and TRBJ1-1; D is ambiguous. The V end lost 3 bases, the J end lost 0 bases, and 11 bases lay between the germline ends. CDR3 size: 15 residues. In germline, CDR1 is LGHDT, CDR2 YNNKEL (reference sequence). The chain's CDR3 is CASSQGGVLNTEAFF. CDR3 coding DNA: TGTGCCAGCAGCCAGGGCGGGGTCCTGAACACTGAAGCTTTCTTT.

The chain carries TRBV19 and TRBJ2-4, with 8 bases identical to TRBD2. Germline CDR1 and CDR2: LNHDA and SQIVND (reference sequence). Trimming took 7 bases from V and 2 from J; bases not matched to a gene: 4. CDR3 size: 14 residues. The CDR3: CASTPSGSKNIQYF. The CDR3 DNA reads TGTGCCAGTACACCTAGCGGGTCCAAAAACATTCAGTACTTC.

This chain joins TRBV11-2 and TRBJ2-7, with TRBD2 matching 12 bases. CDR3 length: 17 residues. The germline CDR1 and CDR2 sequences are SGHAT and FQNNGV. V lost 2 bases, J lost 5 bases, and 10 bases stayed unmatched. The CDR3 spells CASSLFFLAGGRDEQYF. CDR3 bases: TGTGCCAGCAGCTTATTTTTCCTAGCGGGGGGGCGAGACGAGCAGTACTTC. The full variable domain, completed using reference TRBV11-2 and TRBJ2-7, is EAGVAQSPRYKIIEKRQSVAFWCNPISGHATLYWYQQILGQGPKLLIQFQNNGVVDDSQLPKDRFSAERLKGVDSTLKIQPAKLEDSAVYLCASSLFFLAGGRDEQYFGPGTRLTVT.

V is TRBV6-1 and J is TRBJ2-5; tentative D call: TRBD2 (5 bases). Germline CDR1 and CDR2: MNHNS and SASEGT. There are 16 residues in the CDR3. Trimming pared 2 bases from V and 7 bases from J, leaving 20 bases between. CDR3 region: CASSERSDGGFWTQYF. In nucleotides, the CDR3 is TGTGCCAGCAGTGAACGGTCAGATGGCGGGTTTTGGACCCAGTACTTC.

This chain joins TRBV28 and TRBJ2-3; 10 bases line up with TRBD2. Germline CDR1 is MDHEN and CDR2 is SYDVKM. The CDR3 sequence is 15 residues long. Unmatched junction bases numbered 6, after V lost 4 bases and J lost 5 bases. The CDR3 region has the DNA TGTGCCAGCAGTTCCCTAGCGGGAGTGGGAGATACGCAGTATTTT. Amino acid sequence: CASSSLAGVGDTQYF. Drawing the rest from reference TRBV28 and TRBJ2-3, the complete variable domain is DVKVTQSSRYLVKRTGEKVFLECVQDMDHENMFWYRQDPGLGLRLIYFSYDVKMKEKGDIPEGYSVSREKKERFSLILESASTNQTSMYLCASSSLAGVGDTQYFGPGTRLTVL.

This rearrangement joins TRBV18 to TRBJ1-3; 7 bases match TRBD1. The length of the CDR3 is 15 residues. V shed 6 bases and J 0 bases; nucleotides not matched to a gene: 5. From germline, CDR1 is KGHSH and CDR2 LQKENI. The CDR3 loop is CASSTTGASGNTIYF. CDR3 DNA sequence: TGTGCCAGCTCTACAACAGGGGCCTCTGGAAACACCATATATTTT.

Regarding this clone: Other DNA variants within this sample encode the same CDR3. This chain joins TRBV18 and TRBJ2-3, with D tentatively TRBD1 (6 bases). V was trimmed by 6 bases and J by 5 bases, leaving 12 bases between them. The CDR3 consists of 13 residues. Looked up from germline, CDR1 is KGHSH and CDR2 is LQKENI. The CDR3 loop reads CASSPNREDTQYF. The CDR3 DNA follows: TGTGCCAGCTCCCCAAACAGGGAAGATACGCAGTATTTT. The full variable domain, its missing parts supplied by reference TRBV18 and TRBJ2-3, is NAGVMQNPRHLVRRRGQEARLRCSPMKGHSHVYWYRQLPEEGLKFMVYLQKENIIDESGMPKERFSAEFPKEGPSILRIQQVVRGDSAAYFCASSPNREDTQYFGPGTRLTVL.

The chain has TRBV6-5 and TRBJ2-3, with 7 bases that match TRBD2. The germline V gene has CDR1 MNHEY and CDR2 SVGAGI. The J segment lost 3 bases and the V segment lost 5 bases, leaving 5 bases of the junction unmatched. The length of the CDR3 is 14 residues. The CDR3: CASSPLGRTDTQYF. The CDR3 nucleotides are TGTGCCAGCAGTCCCCTCGGGAGGACAGATACGCAGTATTTT.

This clone was counted a few times. The chain has TRBV29-1 and TRBJ2-7; D may be TRBD2 (6 bases). CDR1 and CDR2 from the germline V gene are SQVTM and ANQGSEA. Trimming shortened V by 4 bases and J by 5 bases, and 18 bases separated the two germline ends. This CDR3 has 14 residues. The CDR3 DNA is TGCAGCGTTGTCCCCCCGGGAGCTTGGAACGAGCAGTACTTC. Translation gives CSVVPPGAWNEQYF.

The rearrangement joins TRBV28 to TRBJ2-3; tentatively, D is TRBD2 (5 bases). CDR3 length: 16 amino acids. Trimming cost V 4 bases and J 8 bases, with 22 bases left between them. In germline, CDR1 is MDHEN, CDR2 SYDVKM. In DNA, the CDR3 is TGTGCCAGCAGTTCGGTATCCGGACTCTCCACGGGTACGCAGTATTTT. It specifies CASSSVSGLSTGTQYF.

V gene TRBV19 combines with J gene TRBJ2-5; TRBD1 is a possible D gene (5 bases). V was pared by 5 bases and J by 2 bases, with 15 bases between. Germline assignment: CDR1 LNHDA and CDR2 SQIVND (reference sequence). The CDR3 totals 15 residues. CDR3 DNA sequence: TGTGCCAGTAGTCCCAAGGGCAGGGCACAAGAGACCCAGTACTTC. Translated, it gives CASSPKGRAQETQYF. The full variable domain, completed using reference TRBV19 and TRBJ2-5, is DGGITQSPKYLFRKEGQNVTLSCEQNLNHDAMYWYRQDPGQGLRLIYYSQIVNDFQKGDIAEGYSVSREKKESFPLTVTSAQKNPTAFYLCASSPKGRAQETQYFGPGTRLLVL.

This sequence joins TRBV29-1 and TRBJ1-2; unclear D gene. The V gene's germline CDR1 is SQVTM and CDR2 ANQGSEA. This CDR3 contains 13 residues. Trimming removed 4 bases at V and 3 bases at J, with 12 bases between. CDR3 nucleotide sequence: TGCAGCGTTGTACAGCCCTCTTACTATGGCTACACCTTC. This sequence encodes CSVVQPSYYGYTF.

With regard to this clone: The junction departs from germline at one end; a sequencing error may be responsible. V and J are TRBV5-3 and TRBJ1-1; 7 nucleotides agree with TRBD1. TRBV5-3 is an ORF for which the function is uncertain. The CDR3 has 14 residues. CDR3 sequence reads: CARSLQGLSTEPFF. The CDR3 DNA reads TGTGCCAGAAGCCTACAGGGGCTGAGCACTGAACCTTTCTTT.

The genes are TRBV27 and TRBJ1-5, with TRBD1 matching 7 bases. The CDR3 is 14 residues long. Germline lookup yields CDR1 MNHEY and CDR2 SMNVEV (reference sequence). With V trimmed by 6 bases and J by 4 bases, 6 bases remained unmatched. CDR3 sequence reads: CASRRQGANQPQHF. CDR3 bases: TGTGCCAGCAGGCGACAGGGTGCGAATCAGCCCCAGCATTTT.

The V call is TRBV5-4, the J call TRBJ2-5; D is perhaps TRBD1 (6 bases). The length of the CDR3 is 15 residues. CDR1 is SGHNT and CDR2 is YYREEE in the germline V gene (reference sequence). Trimming removed 0 bases at V and 4 bases at J, with 13 bases between. In DNA form, the CDR3 reads TGTGCCAGCAGCTTGGCCCAGACAGGTAGAGAGACCCAGTACTTC. Translated, it gives CASSLAQTGRETQYF.

This clone showed up just a few times. CDR3 nucleotides: TGTGCCAGCAGCTTAGGGTTTTTGGCGGACACTGAAGCTTTCTTT. It codes for CASSLGFLADTEAFF. The rearrangement joins TRBV7-9 to TRBJ1-1; D gene uncertain. V was shortened by 1 base and J by 3 bases, with 12 bases between the two germline ends. CDR1 and CDR2 from the germline V gene are SEHNR and FQNEAQ (reference sequence). The CDR3 extends over 15 amino acids.

V gene TRBV19 combines with J gene TRBJ2-7; no definite D call. The CDR3 is 14 amino acids. V shed 6 bases and J shed 4 bases, with 16 bases lying between them. CDR1 and CDR2 (germline): LNHDA, SQIVND (reference sequence). CDR3 residues: CASSHDASYYEQYF. The CDR3 DNA is TGTGCCAGTAGCCACGATGCCTCCTATTACGAGCAGTACTTC.